This T cell receptor beta chain appears in the sequencing data of a study of blood T cell repertoires in COVID-19. The CDR3 contains 13 residues. Germline CDR1 and CDR2: KGHDR and SFDVKD. V lost 8 bases, J lost 4 bases, and 13 bases lay in between. Generated by immunoSEQ multiplex PCR, the TCRdb table keeps only in-frame clones and is missing some. The table records tens of thousands of clones, under 95% of them present only once. V gene TRBV24-1 combines with J gene TRBJ2-5, with D hard to call. The sample was peripheral blood. This receptor was obtained from a man aged 45-65 years with acute or convalescent COVID-19. The CDR3 DNA follows: TGTGCCACCATCGACAAATCCGGAGAGACCCAGTACTTC. Its protein is CATIDKSGETQYF.